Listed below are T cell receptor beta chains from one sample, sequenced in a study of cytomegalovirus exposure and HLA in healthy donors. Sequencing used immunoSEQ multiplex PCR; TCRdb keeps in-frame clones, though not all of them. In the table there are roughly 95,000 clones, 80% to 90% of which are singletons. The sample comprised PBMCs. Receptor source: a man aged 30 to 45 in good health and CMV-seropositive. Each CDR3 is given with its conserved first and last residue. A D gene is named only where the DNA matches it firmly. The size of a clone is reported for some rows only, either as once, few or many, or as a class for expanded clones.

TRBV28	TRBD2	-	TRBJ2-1	CASSFPEYRLAGSPKRNEQFF	TGTGCCAGCAGTTTCCCGGAGTATAGGCTAGCGGGATCGCCTAAGCGCAATGAGCAGTTCTTC
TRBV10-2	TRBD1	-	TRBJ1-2	CASSDRPGDYGYTF	TGCGCCAGTTCGGACAGGCCCGGAGACTATGGCTACACCTTC
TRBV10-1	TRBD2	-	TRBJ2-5	CASGPGGRQETQYF	TGCGCCAGTGGACCGGGAGGTCGGCAAGAGACCCAGTACTTC
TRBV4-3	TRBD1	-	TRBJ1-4	CASSPGQGGNEKLFF	TGCGCCAGCAGCCCAGGACAGGGGGGTAATGAAAAACTGTTTTTT
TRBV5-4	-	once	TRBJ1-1	CASSARTVNTEAFF	TGTGCCAGCAGCGCCCGGACAGTGAACACTGAAGCTTTCTTT
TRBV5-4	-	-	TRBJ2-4	CASSLGGVAKNIQYF	TGTGCCAGCAGCTTGGGAGGCGTAGCCAAAAACATTCAGTACTTC
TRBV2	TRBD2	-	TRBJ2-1	CASSERVAGGRSEQFF	TGTGCCAGCAGTGAAAGAGTAGCGGGAGGGAGAAGCGAGCAGTTCTTC
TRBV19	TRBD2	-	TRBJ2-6	CASSIWGGTTAKNVLTF	TGTGCCAGTAGTATATGGGGGGGGACCACCGCGAAAAACGTCCTGACTTTC
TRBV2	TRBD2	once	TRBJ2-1	CASSELAGASNEQFF	TGTGCCAGCAGTGAACTAGCGGGAGCATCCAATGAGCAGTTCTTC
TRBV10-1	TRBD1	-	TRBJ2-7	CATRTGVYEQYF	TGCGCCACCCGGACAGGGGTCTACGAGCAGTACTTC
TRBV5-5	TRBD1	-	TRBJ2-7	CASSEGQGFEQYF	TGTGCCAGCAGCGAAGGACAGGGTTTCGAGCAGTACTTC
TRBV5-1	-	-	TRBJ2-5	CASSLHGRTGQETQYF	TGCGCCAGCAGCTTGCACGGCAGGACGGGGCAAGAGACCCAGTACTTC
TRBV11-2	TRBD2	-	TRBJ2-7	CASSPALAGGYEQYF	TGTGCCAGCAGCCCCGCCCTAGCGGGGGGCTACGAGCAGTACTTC
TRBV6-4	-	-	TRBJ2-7	CASSAAVGELSYEQYF	TGTGCCAGCAGTGCCGCCGTTGGAGAACTCTCCTACGAGCAGTACTTC
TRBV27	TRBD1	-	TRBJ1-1	CASSPEGQMNTEAFF	TGTGCCAGCAGTCCAGAGGGACAGATGAACACTGAAGCTTTCTTT
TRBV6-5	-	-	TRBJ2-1	CASSSWDFYEQFF	TGTGCCAGCAGTTCCTGGGACTTTTATGAGCAGTTCTTC
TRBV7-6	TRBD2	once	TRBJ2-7	CASSLSDEAGGYEQYF	TGTGCCAGCAGCTTAAGTGATGAAGCGGGAGGCTACGAGCAGTACTTC
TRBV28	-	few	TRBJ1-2	CASRVPPPGRYGYTF	TGTGCCAGCAGAGTCCCCCCGCCAGGGCGCTATGGCTACACCTTC
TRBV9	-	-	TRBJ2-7	CASSVDPLEPYEQYF	TGTGCCAGCAGCGTAGACCCGCTGGAGCCCTACGAGCAGTACTTC
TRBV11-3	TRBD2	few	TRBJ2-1	CASSLGMIAGGNNEQFF	TGTGCCAGCAGCCTCGGAATGATTGCGGGAGGTAACAATGAGCAGTTCTTC
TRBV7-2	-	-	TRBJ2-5	CASSSARSQETQYF	TGTGCCAGCAGCTCAGCGCGGTCCCAAGAGACCCAGTACTTC
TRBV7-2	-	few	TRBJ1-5	CASSLGTGGPQHF	TGTGCCAGCAGCTTGGGGACCGGGGGGCCCCAGCATTTT
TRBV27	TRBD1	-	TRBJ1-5	CASSGIYRGRDQPQHF	TGTGCCAGCAGTGGCATTTACAGGGGCCGGGATCAGCCCCAGCATTTT
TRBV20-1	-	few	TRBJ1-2	CSASPHGGYTF	TGCAGTGCGTCTCCCCACGGTGGCTACACCTTC
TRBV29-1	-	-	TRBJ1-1	CSTFHRMNTEAFF	TGCAGCACTTTCCACCGTATGAACACTGAAGCTTTCTTT
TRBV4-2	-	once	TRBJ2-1	CASSQEGRGHEQFF	TGTGCCAGCAGCCAAGAGGGCAGGGGTCATGAGCAGTTCTTC
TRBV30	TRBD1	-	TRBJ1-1	CAWSETGDTEAFF	TGTGCCTGGAGCGAGACAGGGGACACTGAAGCTTTCTTT
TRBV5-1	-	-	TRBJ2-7	CASSQGGEQYF	TGCGCCAGCAGTCAGGGAGGCGAGCAGTACTTC
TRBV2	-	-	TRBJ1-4	CASSPTGTPNEKLFF	TGTGCCAGCTCCCCCACAGGGACCCCTAATGAAAAACTGTTTTTT
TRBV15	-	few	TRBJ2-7	CATSRGPAQYF	TGTGCCACCAGCCGTGGGCCAGCCCAGTACTTC
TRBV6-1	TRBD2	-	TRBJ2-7	CASSESLAESYEQYF	TGTGCCAGCAGTGAGAGTCTAGCGGAGTCCTACGAGCAGTACTTC
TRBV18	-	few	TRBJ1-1	CASSPTQNTEAFF	TGTGCCAGCTCACCGACACAGAACACTGAAGCTTTCTTT
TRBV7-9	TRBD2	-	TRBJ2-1	CASSPPGLATEQFF	TGTGCCAGCAGCCCGCCGGGACTAGCGACTGAGCAGTTCTTC
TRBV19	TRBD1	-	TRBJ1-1	CASSPRTGSEAFF	TGTGCCAGTAGTCCCCGGACAGGCTCGGAGGCTTTCTTT
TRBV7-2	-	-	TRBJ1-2	CASSLDLTRYGYTF	TGTGCCAGCAGCTTAGATCTAACTCGCTATGGCTACACCTTC
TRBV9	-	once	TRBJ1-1	CASSVRSGANTEAFF	TGTGCCAGCAGCGTAAGATCAGGGGCGAACACTGAAGCTTTCTTT
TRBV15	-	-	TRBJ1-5	CATSRDTGGDRQPQHF	TGTGCCACCAGCAGAGACACGGGAGGGGATCGACAGCCCCAGCATTTT
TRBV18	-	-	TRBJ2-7	CASSPLESSYEQYF	TGTGCCAGCTCACCACTAGAAAGCTCCTACGAGCAGTACTTC
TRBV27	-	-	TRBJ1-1	CASSEGRGITMNTEAFF	TGTGCCAGCAGTGAAGGTAGGGGGATCACAATGAACACTGAAGCTTTCTTT
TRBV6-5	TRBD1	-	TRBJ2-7	CASSYGQGDHSYEQYF	TGTGCCAGCAGTTATGGGCAGGGGGACCATTCCTACGAGCAGTACTTC
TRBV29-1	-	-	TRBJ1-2	CSVAAGPANYGYTF	TGCAGCGTTGCAGCAGGGCCTGCTAACTATGGCTACACCTTC